This T cell receptor beta chain originates from a study of blood T cell repertoires in COVID-19 (dated by TCRdb to the early 2020s). Concerning the study at large: Samples covering the acute and convalescent phases of COVID-19 were provided by collaborators in the United States, Italy and Spain. The repertoires were made available in a free public database intended to serve as a resource for research on the immune response to SARS-CoV-2. The material from the prospective study consisted of cDNA or gDNA derived from T cells, B-cell-depleted T cells, or PBMCs. Samples were obtained from the ongoing ImmuneRACE study (first 160 participants) and from roughly 1,300 subjects provided by 6 global collaborators. Sample metadata almost always included a de-identified subject ID, COVID-19 status, age in years and sex. Deeply sampled blood TCRbeta repertoires from subjects exposed to, actively infected with, or recovered from COVID-19 were included in the dataset. Where HLA class I and class II types were available, the types were taken from metadata supplied by the sample provider, not from assay-based typing.

Remarks on this clone: This clone's antigen is unknown. No qualities accompany the bases; no much larger clone lies one base away.

Beyond this particular receptor, the publication reports: How much clinical and demographic metadata was included differed by source and by participant, and the metadata was provided uncurated.

The CDR1 and CDR2 encoded by the germline V gene are LGHNA and YNFKEQ. Spanning cysteine to phenylalanine, the CDR3 consists of 16 amino acids. Only the CDR3 portion is preserved as DNA: 48 bases, with reading frame beginning at the first base. V and J are truncated by 1 base and 2 bases respectively, leaving an intervening sequence of 12 bases. Whole blood was collected in K2EDTA tubes by collaborating institutions according to the institutions' own protocols. For TCRbeta analysis, collaborator samples were shipped as frozen whole blood, as isolated PBMCs, or as DNA extracted from either sample type. TCRbeta CDR3 regions were amplified from genomic DNA by means of the immunoSEQ Assay, a bias-controlled multiplex PCR. In the authors' own workflow: The number of nucleated cells in each sample was estimated from the amplification of reference gene primers within the assay. To quantify the absolute abundance of each unique TCRbeta CDR3 rearrangement, sequence reads were collapsed and filtered. For each sample, productive Simpson clonality was calculated as the square root of Simpson's diversity index over productive rearrangements. The source is immuneACCESS, and TCRdb retained only in-frame sequences with V and J called. Part of the clones is not carried over; for the studies checked, unresolved V genes explain less than half of this, and the remainder is unexplained. The DNA gave D and trimming, while V, J and clone size come from that table. For this sample the table gives 80,000 to 130,000 clones, of which roughly 92% were detected only once. The top ten constitute 4.5% to 6% of the sample.

The sequence was collected from a man in his sixties or seventies with acute or convalescent COVID-19. Material for sequencing was peripheral blood. The rearrangement combines TRBV4-2 with TRBJ1-5; TRBD1 is a weak D gene call, 5 bases matching. The CDR3 in this case is CASSQGGREGNQPQHF. The sequence in DNA is TGTGCCAGCAGCCAAGGTGGCAGGGAAGGCAATCAGCCCCAGCATTTT.